These 6 T cell receptor beta chains originate from one sample sequenced in a study of CXCR3-negative and CXCR3-positive naive CD8 T cells. No antigen has been identified for these receptors. Study observations and caveats: TRB CDR3 hydrophobicity was greater in CXCR3-positive naive cells than in CXCR3-negative naive cells.

The libraries of TRB cDNA were constructed through 5' RACE using UMI labels. TCRdb derives one entry per CDR3 protein from the 5' RACE reads, leaving out DNA. The ten most abundant clones cover roughly 1.1% of a sample with 75,000 to 100,000 distinct CDR3 sequences. The sequencing input was naive CXCR3+ CD8+ T cells from blood. Regarding subset: CD45RO-CCR7+CD27+CD95- naive CD8+ T cells expressing CXCR3 (TNR3+). Receptor source: a human donor in good health. Some clones in this sample may be carry-over from other donors' samples.

This chain joins TRBV27 and TRBJ2-7. This CDR3 region has 11 residues. Germline assignment: CDR1 MNHEY and CDR2 SMNVEV (reference sequence). CDR3 amino acids: CASSLYDEQYF.

This chain links TRBV29-1 with TRBJ2-2. CDR1 and CDR2 (germline): SQVTM, ANQGSEA. The CDR3 covers 13 residues. The CDR3 reads CSVEIGNTGELFF.

The rearrangement joins TRBV11-3 to TRBJ1-5; TCRdb indicates TRBD1, and absent DNA this call remains unverified. Germline V gene lookup returns CDR1 SGHNT and CDR2 YENEEA. The CDR3 runs 15 residues. CDR3: CASSLGTGEDQPQHF.

This rearrangement joins TRBV19 to TRBJ2-7; the D gene TCRdb calls, TRBD1, cannot be checked with no DNA. The CDR3 has 14 amino acids. Germline V gives CDR1 LNHDA, CDR2 SQIVND (reference sequence). The CDR3 protein is CASSKQGAPYEQYF.

The genes are TRBV4-2 and TRBJ1-5; there is no DNA to check the TCRdb D call of TRBD1. Germline V gene lookup returns CDR1 LGHNA and CDR2 YNFKEQ. The length of the CDR3 is 15 residues. This CDR3 is CASSPWDTVNQPQHF.

The rearrangement uses TRBV29-1 and TRBJ2-1; the TCRdb call, TRBD2, lacks DNA for checking. CDR1 is SQVTM, CDR2 ANQGSEA, per germline. CDR3 size: 19 residues. This CDR3 reads CSVTSGWTSGRSSYNEQFF.